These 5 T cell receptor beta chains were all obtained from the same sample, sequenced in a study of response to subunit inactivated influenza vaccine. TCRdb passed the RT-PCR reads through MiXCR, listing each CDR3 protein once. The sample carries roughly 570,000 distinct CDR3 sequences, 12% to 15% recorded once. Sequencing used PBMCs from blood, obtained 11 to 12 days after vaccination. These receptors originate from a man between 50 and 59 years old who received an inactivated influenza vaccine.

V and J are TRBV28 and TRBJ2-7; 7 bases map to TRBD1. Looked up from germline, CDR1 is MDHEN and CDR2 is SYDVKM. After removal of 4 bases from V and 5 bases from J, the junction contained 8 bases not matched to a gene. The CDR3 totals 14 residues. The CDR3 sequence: CASSWRRRGNEQYF. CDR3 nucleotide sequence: TGTGCCAGCAGTTGGCGTCGCAGGGGGAACGAGCAGTACTTC.

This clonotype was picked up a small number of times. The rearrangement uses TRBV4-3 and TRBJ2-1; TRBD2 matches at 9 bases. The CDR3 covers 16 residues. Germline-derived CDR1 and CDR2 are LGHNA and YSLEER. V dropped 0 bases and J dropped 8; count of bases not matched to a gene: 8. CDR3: CASSQDFSGRPDEQFF. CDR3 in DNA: TGCGCCAGCAGCCAAGATTTCAGCGGGAGGCCCGATGAGCAGTTCTTC.

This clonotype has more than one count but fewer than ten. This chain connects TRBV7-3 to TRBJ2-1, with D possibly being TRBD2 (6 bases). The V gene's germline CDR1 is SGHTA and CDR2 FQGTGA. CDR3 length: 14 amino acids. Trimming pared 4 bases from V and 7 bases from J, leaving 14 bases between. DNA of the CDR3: TGTGCCAGCAGCTCCGGGGGACTTTTAAATGAGCAGTTCTTC. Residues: CASSSGGLLNEQFF.

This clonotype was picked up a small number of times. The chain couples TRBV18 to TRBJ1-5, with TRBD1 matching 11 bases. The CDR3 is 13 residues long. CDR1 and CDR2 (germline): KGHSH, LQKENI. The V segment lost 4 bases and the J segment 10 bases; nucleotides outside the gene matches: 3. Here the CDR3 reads CASSRTGGDPQHF. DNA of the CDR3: TGTGCCAGCTCACGGACAGGGGGCGATCCCCAGCATTTT. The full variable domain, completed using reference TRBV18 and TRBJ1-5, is NAGVMQNPRHLVRRRGQEARLRCSPMKGHSHVYWYRQLPEEGLKFMVYLQKENIIDESGMPKERFSAEFPKEGPSILRIQQVVRGDSAAYFCASSRTGGDPQHFGDGTRLSIL.

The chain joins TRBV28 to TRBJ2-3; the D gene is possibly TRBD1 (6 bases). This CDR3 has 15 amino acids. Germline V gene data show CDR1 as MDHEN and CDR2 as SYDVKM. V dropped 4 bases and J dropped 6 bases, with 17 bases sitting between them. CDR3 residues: CASSWAGVGADTQYF. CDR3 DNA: TGTGCCAGCAGTTGGGCAGGGGTTGGCGCGGATACGCAGTATTTT.